This T cell receptor (beta chain) was recorded in a study of blood T cell repertoires in COVID-19. In the study overall: The United States, Italy and Spain provided the acute and convalescent COVID-19 samples. T cells, B-cell-depleted T cells, or PBMCs provided the cDNA or gDNA that served as material.

Original data processing: By means of reference gene primer amplification, nucleated cell counts were estimated. Sequenced by immunoSEQ multiplex PCR; TCRdb stores in-frame clones only, minus some. V and J calls and clone size follow that table, whereas D and trimming were derived from the DNA. The sample holds roughly 360,000 clones; more than 65% are singletons and the top ten take 1.1%. The CDR3 has 17 amino acids. Germline V gene lookup returns CDR1 SNHLY and CDR2 FYNNEI. V shed 7 bases and J shed 3 bases, with 22 bases lying between them. This receptor was obtained from a human donor with acute or convalescent COVID-19. The donor label of this sample is uncertain. Source material: peripheral blood. This chain connects TRBV2 to TRBJ2-1; D is perhaps TRBD1 (6 bases). The CDR3 coding sequence is TGTGCCAGCAAGTCGCACGTGAGGGGGACGGTCTACAATGAGCAGTTCTTC. This codes for CASKSHVRGTVYNEQFF.